A single sample is the source of the 17 T cell receptor beta chains below, sequenced in a study of breast tumors, draining lymph nodes, adjacent tissues. Using its own MiXCR run on the multiplex PCR reads, TCRdb lists one record per CDR3 protein. The sample lists 150,000 to 200,000 distinct CDR3 sequences; roughly 30% were seen once. The lymph nodes were axillary draining lymph nodes from breast cancer patients. The specimen was axillary lymph node tissue. The receptor set was obtained from a female donor with breast cancer. Some clones in this sample may be carry-over from other donors' samples.

In this sample, this clonotype turned up many times. This chain joins TRBV20-1 and TRBJ2-7, with D tentatively TRBD1 (5 bases). Germline CDR1 reads DFQATT; CDR2 reads SNEGSKA (reference sequence). There are 13 residues in the CDR3. The V end was cut by 6 bases, the J end by 0 bases, with 12 bases between. The CDR3 sequence is CSAASGNSYEQYF. CDR3 sequence (DNA): TGCAGTGCCGCTTCAGGGAACTCCTACGAGCAGTACTTC.

This clonotype was observed once. The rearrangement links TRBV5-1 to TRBJ2-2, with a weak D call TRBD1 (5 bases). V lost 4 bases, J lost 4 bases, and 20 bases lay in between. This CDR3 is built from 17 residues. Germline V gene sequence: CDR1 SGHRS, CDR2 YFSETQ. Here the CDR3 reads CASSPRPPTAPTGELFF. CDR3 sequence (DNA): TGCGCCAGCAGCCCGCGCCCACCGACAGCCCCCACCGGGGAGCTGTTTTTT.

This clonotype was detected many times. The J gene is TRBJ2-2, the V gene TRBV5-6; 7 bases map to TRBD1. V was pared by 4 bases and J by 5 bases, with 11 bases of the junction left unmatched. CDR3 length: 16 residues. Germline values: CDR1 SGHDT, CDR2 YYEEEE. The CDR3 region is CASSPLWTGRTGELFF. DNA of the CDR3: TGTGCCAGCAGCCCCCTATGGACAGGTAGAACCGGGGAGCTGTTTTTT.

In its sample, this clonotype was seen a few times. The rearrangement links TRBV6-5 to TRBJ2-5; 9 bases are a match to TRBD1. The CDR3 is 15 residues long. The trim removed 6 bases at V and 5 bases at J, leaving 10 bases unmatched. Germline V lookup: CDR1 MNHEY, CDR2 SVGAGI. For the CDR3, the DNA is TGTGCCAGCAGACCCGGGACAGGGTTGCGGGAGACCCAGTACTTC. Its translation is CASRPGTGLRETQYF.

This clonotype appeared many times. The chain recombines TRBV6-1 with TRBJ1-5, with 7 bases that match TRBD1. The CDR3 runs to 14 residues. Trimming removed 7 bases from V and 5 bases from J; junction bases left unmatched: 8. Germline V CDR1 and CDR2: MNHNS, SASEGT. The DNA of the CDR3 is TGTGCCAGCATTAAACTCAGGGGGGATCAGCCCCAGCATTTT. Translated: CASIKLRGDQPQHF.

The J gene is TRBJ2-1, the V gene TRBV12-3 or TRBV12-4; D remains unclear. V lost 6 bases, J lost 4 bases, and 13 bases lay in between. This CDR3 is 14 amino acids long. This chain's CDR3 is CASRYDGQYNEQFF. CDR3 coding DNA: TGTGCCAGCAGATACGACGGTCAGTACAATGAGCAGTTCTTC.

Concerning this clonotype itself: This may be a read error: a much more frequent sequence differs by one nucleotide. The chain couples TRBV7-2 to TRBJ1-2, with D perhaps matching TRBD1 (6 bases). Germline CDR1 is SGHTA and CDR2 is FQGNSA. This CDR3 comprises 15 residues. CDR3 bases: TGTGCCAGCAGCAAAGACGGGGGGCCCAACTATGGCTACCCCTTC. This encodes CASSKDGGPNYGYPF.

The chain uses TRBV7-9 and TRBJ2-3, with 14 bases aligning to TRBD2. With V trimmed by 1 base and J by 6 bases, 18 bases remained unmatched. Germline values: CDR1 SEHNR, CDR2 FQNEAQ (reference sequence). This CDR3 has 21 residues. The CDR3 reads CASSLVARRLAGGPVTDTQYF. In nucleotides, the CDR3 is TGTGCCAGCAGCTTAGTCGCTAGGCGACTAGCGGGAGGGCCAGTAACTGATACGCAGTATTTT.

This clonotype appeared many times. This rearrangement joins TRBV5-8 to TRBJ1-3; 7 bases align to TRBD1. Germline V CDR1 and CDR2: SGHTS, YDEGEE. The CDR3 consists of 15 residues. V shed 2 bases and J 1 base; nucleotides not matched to a gene: 3. For the CDR3, the DNA is TGTGCCAGCAGCTTAGGGACAGTGTCTGGAAACACCATATATTTT. It specifies CASSLGTVSGNTIYF.

This clonotype showed up many times. This rearrangement joins TRBV7-9 to TRBJ2-5, with D unclear. CDR1 is SEHNR, CDR2 FQNEAQ, per germline (reference sequence). V lost 1 base and J lost 5, with 8 bases in between. The CDR3 is 13 amino acids. The CDR3 protein is CASSLEGWETQYF. In DNA, the CDR3 is TGTGCCAGCAGCTTAGAAGGGTGGGAGACCCAGTACTTC.

The chain is built from TRBV7-3 and TRBJ1-2, with 8 bases fitting TRBD1. The CDR3 consists of 14 residues. J was trimmed by 6 bases and V by 5 bases; bases with no gene match: 8. Germline CDR1 is SGHTA and CDR2 is FQGTGA. Written as DNA, the CDR3 is TGTGCCAGCAGCAAAGGACAGGGAGGCGATGGCTACACCTTC. It yields the protein CASSKGQGGDGYTF.

This clonotype was counted ten times or more. The chain employs TRBV6-4 and TRBJ2-3; 9 positions match TRBD2. CDR3 length: 15 amino acids. The germline V gene encodes CDR1 MRHNA and CDR2 SNTAGT. Germline trimming cut 6 bases from V and 1 base from J; bases unmatched to any gene: 5. CDR3 bases: TGTGCCAGCAGCGGGAGCGGGGGGCGCACAGATACGCAGTATTTT. Protein sequence: CASSGSGGRTDTQYF.

This clonotype was recorded only once. In DNA, the CDR3 is TGTGCCAGCAGTGCTAGATCCCTCCGCGTCGGGTATGAAAAACTGTTTTTT. It yields the protein CASSARSLRVGYEKLFF. The V call is TRBV12-3 or TRBV12-4, the J call TRBJ1-4; D gene unclear. V shed 5 bases and J shed 6 bases, with 22 bases lying between them. This CDR3 is 17 amino acids long.

This clonotype occurred many times. The genes are TRBV6-5 and TRBJ2-7; 7 bases align to TRBD1. V was clipped by 0 bases and J by 5 bases; unmatched bases: 7. This CDR3 is 15 amino acids long. Germline CDR1 MNHEY, CDR2 SVGAGI. Written as DNA, the CDR3 is TGTGCCAGCAGTTACTCGAGGAAGGGGGCTCACGAGCAGTACTTC. This sequence encodes CASSYSRKGAHEQYF.

This clonotype was observed many times. The chain is built from TRBV19 and TRBJ1-4, with D possibly TRBD1 on 5 matching bases. The CDR3 has 15 residues. Trimming removed 5 bases at V and 2 bases at J, with 12 bases between. Germline CDR1 LNHDA, CDR2 SQIVND (reference sequence). The CDR3 loop is CASSVSGSTNEKLFF. CDR3 nucleotides: TGTGCCAGTAGTGTCTCAGGGTCTACTAATGAAAAACTGTTTTTT.

This clonotype was seen many times. The V call is TRBV5-8, the J call TRBJ2-1; the D is unclear. This CDR3 is built from 12 residues. Germline V gives CDR1 SGHTS, CDR2 YDEGEE. V was trimmed by 0 bases and J by 8 bases, leaving 6 bases between them. The CDR3 is CASSLVAYEQFF. CDR3 DNA: TGTGCCAGCAGCTTGGTGGCATATGAGCAGTTCTTC. The whole variable domain, remainder taken from reference TRBV5-8 and TRBJ2-1, is EAGVTQSPTHLIKTRGQQATLRCSPISGHTSVYWYQQALGLGLQFLLWYDEGEERNRGNFPPRFSGRQFPNYSSELNVNALELEDSALYLCASSLVAYEQFFGPGTRLTVL.

For this clonotype: No conserved phenylalanine or tryptophan ends this CDR3, so it is likely a read error. The chain combines TRBV19 with TRBJ2-1; the match to TRBD2 covers 14 bases. The CDR3 totals 16 residues. The germline V gene encodes CDR1 LNHDA and CDR2 SQIVND (reference sequence). Trimming removed 6 bases from V and 7 bases from J; junction bases left unmatched: 8. The CDR3 sequence: CASSMTSGGARNEQFS. The DNA for the CDR3 is TGTGCCAGTAGCATGACTAGCGGGGGGGCCAGGAATGAGCAGTTCTCC.